This T cell receptor beta chain was retrieved from a study of shared T cell receptors in the human thymus. Germline V gene lookup returns CDR1 ENHRY and CDR2 SYGVKD. This CDR3 has 16 residues. Trimming left V 3 bases short and J 3 bases short, with 15 bases between. Generated by immunoSEQ multiplex PCR, the TCRdb table keeps only in-frame clones and is missing some. The profile covers hundreds of thousands of clones, with roughly 74% appearing a single time and less than 0.015% taken by the ten largest. These data also featured in a second study, about human thymus T cells.

Sequenced sample: thymocytes. The sequence derives from a boy under two years old with a congenital heart defect. V is TRBV10-3 and J is TRBJ1-5; maybe TRBD1 (5 bases). CDR3 nucleotide sequence: TGTGCCATCAGTGAACCCGCTGGACACGACAATCAGCCCCAGCATTTT. Its translation: CAISEPAGHDNQPQHF.